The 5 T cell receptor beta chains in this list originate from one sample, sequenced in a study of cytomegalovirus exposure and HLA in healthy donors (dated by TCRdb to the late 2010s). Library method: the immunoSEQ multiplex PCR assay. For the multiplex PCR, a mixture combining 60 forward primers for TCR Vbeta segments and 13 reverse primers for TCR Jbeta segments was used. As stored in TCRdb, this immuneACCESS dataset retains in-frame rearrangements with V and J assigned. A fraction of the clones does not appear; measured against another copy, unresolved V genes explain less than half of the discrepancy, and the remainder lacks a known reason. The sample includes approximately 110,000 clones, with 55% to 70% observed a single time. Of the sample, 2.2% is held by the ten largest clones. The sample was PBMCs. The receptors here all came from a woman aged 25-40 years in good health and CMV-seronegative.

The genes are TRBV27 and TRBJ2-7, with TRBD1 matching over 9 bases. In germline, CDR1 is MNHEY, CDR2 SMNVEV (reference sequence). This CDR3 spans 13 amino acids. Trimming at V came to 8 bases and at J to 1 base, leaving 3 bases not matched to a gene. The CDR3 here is CASRDRASYEQYF. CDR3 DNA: TGTGCCAGCCGGGACAGGGCTTCCTACGAGCAGTACTTC.

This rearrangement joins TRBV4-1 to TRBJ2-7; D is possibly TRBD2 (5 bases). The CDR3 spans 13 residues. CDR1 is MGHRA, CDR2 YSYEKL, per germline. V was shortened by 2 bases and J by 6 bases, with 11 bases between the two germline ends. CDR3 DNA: TGCGCCAGCAGCCAAACTAGGAGTCGCGAGCAGTACTTC. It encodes CASSQTRSREQYF.

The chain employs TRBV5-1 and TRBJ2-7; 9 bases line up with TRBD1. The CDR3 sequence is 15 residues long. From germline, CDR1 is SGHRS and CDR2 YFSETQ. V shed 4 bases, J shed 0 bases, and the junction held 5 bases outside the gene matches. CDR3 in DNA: TGCGCCAGCAGCGGACAGGGGACCCACTCCTACGAGCAGTACTTC. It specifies CASSGQGTHSYEQYF. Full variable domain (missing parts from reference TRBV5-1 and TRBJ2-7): KAGVTQTPRYLIKTRGQQVTLSCSPISGHRSVSWYQQTPGQGLQFLFEYFSETQRNKGNFPGRFSGRQFSNSRSEMNVSTLELGDSALYLCASSGQGTHSYEQYFGPGTRLTVT.

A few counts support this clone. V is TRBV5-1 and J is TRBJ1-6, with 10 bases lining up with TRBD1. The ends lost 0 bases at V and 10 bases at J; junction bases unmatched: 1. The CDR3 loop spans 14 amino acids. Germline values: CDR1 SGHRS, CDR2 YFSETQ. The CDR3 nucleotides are TGCGCCAGCAGCTTGGGGACAGGGGGGTCACCCCTCCACTTT. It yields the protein CASSLGTGGSPLHF.

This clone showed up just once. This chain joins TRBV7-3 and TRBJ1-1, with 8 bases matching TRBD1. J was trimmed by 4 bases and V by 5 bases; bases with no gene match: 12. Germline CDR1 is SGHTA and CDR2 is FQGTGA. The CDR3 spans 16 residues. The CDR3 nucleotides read TGTGCCAGCAGCCCTAACTACAGGGGGTCGGGCACTGAAGCTTTCTTT. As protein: CASSPNYRGSGTEAFF.